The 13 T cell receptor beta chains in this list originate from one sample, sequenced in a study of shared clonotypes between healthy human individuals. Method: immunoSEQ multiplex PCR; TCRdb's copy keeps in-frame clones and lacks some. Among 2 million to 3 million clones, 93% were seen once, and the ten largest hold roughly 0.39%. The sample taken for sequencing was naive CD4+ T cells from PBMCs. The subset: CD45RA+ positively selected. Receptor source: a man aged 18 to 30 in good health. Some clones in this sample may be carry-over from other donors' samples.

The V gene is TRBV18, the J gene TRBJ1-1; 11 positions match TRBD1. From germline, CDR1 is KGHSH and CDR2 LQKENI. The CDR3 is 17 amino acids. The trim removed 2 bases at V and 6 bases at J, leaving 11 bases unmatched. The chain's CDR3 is CASSPGQGARWFSEAFF. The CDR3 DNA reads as TGTGCCAGCTCACCAGGACAGGGGGCACGATGGTTCTCTGAAGCTTTCTTT.

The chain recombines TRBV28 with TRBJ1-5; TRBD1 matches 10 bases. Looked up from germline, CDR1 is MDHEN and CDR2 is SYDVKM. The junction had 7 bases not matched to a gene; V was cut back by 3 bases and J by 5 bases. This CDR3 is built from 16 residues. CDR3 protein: CASSFWDRGKDQPQHF. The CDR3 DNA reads TGTGCCAGCAGTTTTTGGGACAGGGGAAAAGATCAGCCCCAGCATTTT.

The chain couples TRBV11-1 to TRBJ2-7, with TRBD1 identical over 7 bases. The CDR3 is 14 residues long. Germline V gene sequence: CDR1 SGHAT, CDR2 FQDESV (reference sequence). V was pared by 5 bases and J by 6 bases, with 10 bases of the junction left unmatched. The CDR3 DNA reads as TGTGCCAGCAGCGCCAGGTCCGGGACAGCCGAGCAGTACTTC. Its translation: CASSARSGTAEQYF. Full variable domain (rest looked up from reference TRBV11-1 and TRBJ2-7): EAEVAQSPRYKITEKSQAVAFWCDPISGHATLYWYRQILGQGPELLVQFQDESVVDDSQLPKDRFSAERLKGVDSTLKIQPAELGDSAMYLCASSARSGTAEQYFGPGTRLTVT.

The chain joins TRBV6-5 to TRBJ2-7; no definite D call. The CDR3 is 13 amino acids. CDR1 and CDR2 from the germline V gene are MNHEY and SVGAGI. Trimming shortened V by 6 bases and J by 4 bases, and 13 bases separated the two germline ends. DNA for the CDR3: TGTGCCAGCAGGACAACAAGAGGTTACGAGCAGTACTTC. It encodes CASRTTRGYEQYF.

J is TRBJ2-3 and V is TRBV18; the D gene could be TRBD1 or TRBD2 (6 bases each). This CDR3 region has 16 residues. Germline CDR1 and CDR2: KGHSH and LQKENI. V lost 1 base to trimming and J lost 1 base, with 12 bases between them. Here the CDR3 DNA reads TGTGCCAGCTCACCACGGAGGGCAGGGGGCACAGATACGCAGTATTTT. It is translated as CASSPRRAGGTDTQYF.

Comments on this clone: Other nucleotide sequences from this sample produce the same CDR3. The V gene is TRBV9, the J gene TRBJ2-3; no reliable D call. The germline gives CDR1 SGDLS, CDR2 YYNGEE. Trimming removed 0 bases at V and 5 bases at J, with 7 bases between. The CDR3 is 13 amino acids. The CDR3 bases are TGTGCCAGCAGCGTAGCCCCGGGAGATACGCAGTATTTT. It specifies CASSVAPGDTQYF.

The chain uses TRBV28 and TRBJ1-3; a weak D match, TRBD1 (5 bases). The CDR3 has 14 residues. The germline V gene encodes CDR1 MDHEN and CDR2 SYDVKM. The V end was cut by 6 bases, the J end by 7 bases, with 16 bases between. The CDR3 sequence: CASRDRLIGNTIYF. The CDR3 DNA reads TGTGCCAGCAGAGACAGACTTATCGGTAACACCATATATTTT.

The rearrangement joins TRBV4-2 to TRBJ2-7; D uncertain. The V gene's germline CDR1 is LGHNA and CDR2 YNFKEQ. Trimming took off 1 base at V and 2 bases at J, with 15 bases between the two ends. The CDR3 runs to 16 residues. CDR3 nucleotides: TGTGCCAGCAGCCAAGCAAAGGGTCCAATTCCCTACGAGCAGTACTTC. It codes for CASSQAKGPIPYEQYF.

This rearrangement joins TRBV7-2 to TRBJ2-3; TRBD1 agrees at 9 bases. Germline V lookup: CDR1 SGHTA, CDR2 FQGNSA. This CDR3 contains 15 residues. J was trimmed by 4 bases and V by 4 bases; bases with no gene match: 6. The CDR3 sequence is CASSSRTGVADTQYF. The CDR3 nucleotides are TGTGCCAGCAGCTCCCGGACAGGGGTTGCAGATACGCAGTATTTT.

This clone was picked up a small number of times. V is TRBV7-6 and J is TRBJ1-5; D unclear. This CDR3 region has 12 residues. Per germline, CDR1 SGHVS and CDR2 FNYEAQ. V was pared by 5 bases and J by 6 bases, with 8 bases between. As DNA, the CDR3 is TGTGCCAGCAGCCCCCCAGGTCAGCCCCAGCATTTT. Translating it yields CASSPPGQPQHF.

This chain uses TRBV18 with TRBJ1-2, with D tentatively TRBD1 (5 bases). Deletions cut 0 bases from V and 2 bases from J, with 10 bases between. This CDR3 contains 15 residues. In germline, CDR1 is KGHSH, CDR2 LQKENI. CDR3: CASSPPRGGNYGYTF. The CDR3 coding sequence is TGTGCCAGCTCACCACCGCGCGGGGGAAACTATGGCTACACCTTC.

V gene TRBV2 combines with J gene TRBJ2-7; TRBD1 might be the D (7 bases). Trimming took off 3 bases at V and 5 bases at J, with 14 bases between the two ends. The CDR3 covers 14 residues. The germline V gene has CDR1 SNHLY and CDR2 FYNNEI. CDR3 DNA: TGTGCCAGCAGTGAGGAGGGGGCGTACCACGAGCAGTACTTC. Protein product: CASSEEGAYHEQYF.

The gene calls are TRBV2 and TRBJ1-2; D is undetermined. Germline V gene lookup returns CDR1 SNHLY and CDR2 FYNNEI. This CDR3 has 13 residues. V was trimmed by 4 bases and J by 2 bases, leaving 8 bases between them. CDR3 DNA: TGTGCCAGCAGTGGTGACCTAAACTATGGCTACACCTTC. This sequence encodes CASSGDLNYGYTF.